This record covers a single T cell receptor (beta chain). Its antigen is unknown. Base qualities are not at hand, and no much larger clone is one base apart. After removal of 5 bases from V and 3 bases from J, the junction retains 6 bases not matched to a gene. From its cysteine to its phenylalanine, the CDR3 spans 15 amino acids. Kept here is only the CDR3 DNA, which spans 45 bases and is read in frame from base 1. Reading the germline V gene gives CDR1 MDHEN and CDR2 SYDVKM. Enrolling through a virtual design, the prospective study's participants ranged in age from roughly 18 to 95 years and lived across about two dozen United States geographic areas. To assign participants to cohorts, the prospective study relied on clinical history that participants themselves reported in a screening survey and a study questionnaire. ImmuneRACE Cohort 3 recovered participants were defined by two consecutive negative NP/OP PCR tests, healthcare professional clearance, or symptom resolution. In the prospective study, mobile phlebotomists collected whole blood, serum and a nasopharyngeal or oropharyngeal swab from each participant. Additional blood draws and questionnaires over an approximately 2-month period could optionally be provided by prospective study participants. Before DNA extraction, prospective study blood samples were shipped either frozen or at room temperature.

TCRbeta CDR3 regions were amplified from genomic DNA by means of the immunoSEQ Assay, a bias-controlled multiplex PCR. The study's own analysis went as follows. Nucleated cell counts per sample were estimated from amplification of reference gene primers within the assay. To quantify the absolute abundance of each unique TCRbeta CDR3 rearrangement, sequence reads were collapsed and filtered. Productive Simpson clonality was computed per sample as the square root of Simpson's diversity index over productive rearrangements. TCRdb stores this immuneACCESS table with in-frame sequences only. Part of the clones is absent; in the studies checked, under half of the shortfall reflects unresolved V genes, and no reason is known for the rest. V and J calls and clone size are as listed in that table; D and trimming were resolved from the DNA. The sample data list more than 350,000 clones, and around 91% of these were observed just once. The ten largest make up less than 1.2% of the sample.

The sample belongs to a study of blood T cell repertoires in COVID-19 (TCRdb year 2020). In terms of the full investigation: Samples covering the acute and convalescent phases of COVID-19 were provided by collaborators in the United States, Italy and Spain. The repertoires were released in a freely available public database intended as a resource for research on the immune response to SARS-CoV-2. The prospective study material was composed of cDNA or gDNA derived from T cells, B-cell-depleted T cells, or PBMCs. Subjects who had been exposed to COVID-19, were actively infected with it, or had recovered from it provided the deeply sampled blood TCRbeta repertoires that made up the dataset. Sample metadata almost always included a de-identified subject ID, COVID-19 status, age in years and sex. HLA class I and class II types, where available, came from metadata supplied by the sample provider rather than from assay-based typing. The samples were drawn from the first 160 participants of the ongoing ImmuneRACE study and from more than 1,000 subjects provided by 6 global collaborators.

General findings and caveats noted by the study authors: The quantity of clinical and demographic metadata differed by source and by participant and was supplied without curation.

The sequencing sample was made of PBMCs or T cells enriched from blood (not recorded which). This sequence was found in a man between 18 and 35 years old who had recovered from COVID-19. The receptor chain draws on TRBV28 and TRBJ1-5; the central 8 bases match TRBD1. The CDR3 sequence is CASSPLDRANQPQHF. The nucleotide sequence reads TGTGCCAGCAGTCCTTTGGACAGGGCCAATCAGCCCCAGCATTTT.